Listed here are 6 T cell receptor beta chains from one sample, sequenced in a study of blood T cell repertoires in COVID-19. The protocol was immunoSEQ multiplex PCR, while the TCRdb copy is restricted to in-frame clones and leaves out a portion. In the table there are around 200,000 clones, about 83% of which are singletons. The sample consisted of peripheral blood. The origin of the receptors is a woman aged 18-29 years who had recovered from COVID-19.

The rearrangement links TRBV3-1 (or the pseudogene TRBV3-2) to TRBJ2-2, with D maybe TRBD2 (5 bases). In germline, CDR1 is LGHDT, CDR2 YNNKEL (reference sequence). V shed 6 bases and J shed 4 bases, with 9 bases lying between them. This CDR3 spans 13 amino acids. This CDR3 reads CASRPTSTGELFF. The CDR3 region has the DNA TGTGCCAGCAGGCCCACTAGCACCGGGGAGCTGTTTTTT.

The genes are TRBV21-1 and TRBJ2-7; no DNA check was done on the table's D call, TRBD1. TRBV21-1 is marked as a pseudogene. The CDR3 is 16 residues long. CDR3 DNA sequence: TGTGCCAGCAGCATCCTCCGGGACAGGGGGTCCTACGAGCAGTACGTC. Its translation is CASSILRDRGSYEQYV.

The CDR3 spells CATRGSLNSPLHF. CDR3 sequence (DNA): TGTGCCACCAGGGGGAGTCTTAATTCACCCCTCCACTTT. This chain connects TRBV7-3 to TRBJ1-6; TRBD1 aligns across 7 bases. Germline V lookup: CDR1 SGHTA, CDR2 FQGTGA. J lost 6 bases, V lost 10 bases, and 6 bases had no gene match. The CDR3 length is 13 residues.

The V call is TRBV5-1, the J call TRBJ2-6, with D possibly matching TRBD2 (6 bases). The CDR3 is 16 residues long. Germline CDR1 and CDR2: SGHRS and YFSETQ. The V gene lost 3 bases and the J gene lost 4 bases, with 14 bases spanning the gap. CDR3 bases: TGCGCCAGCAGCTCCGCGGAGGGGTCCGGGGCCAACGTCCTGACTTTC. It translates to CASSSAEGSGANVLTF.

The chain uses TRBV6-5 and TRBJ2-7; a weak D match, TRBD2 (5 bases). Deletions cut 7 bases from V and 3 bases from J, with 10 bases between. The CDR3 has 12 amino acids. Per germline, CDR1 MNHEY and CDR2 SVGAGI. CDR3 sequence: CASTEGSYEQYV. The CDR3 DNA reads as TGTGCCAGCACCGAGGGCAGCTACGAGCAGTACGTC.

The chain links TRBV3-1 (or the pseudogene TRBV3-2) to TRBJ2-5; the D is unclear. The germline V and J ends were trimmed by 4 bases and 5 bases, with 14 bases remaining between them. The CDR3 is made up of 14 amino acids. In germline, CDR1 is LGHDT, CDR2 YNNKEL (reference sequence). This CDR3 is CASSPRGTGETQYF. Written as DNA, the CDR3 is TGTGCCAGCAGCCCGAGAGGTACCGGGGAGACCCAGTACTTC.